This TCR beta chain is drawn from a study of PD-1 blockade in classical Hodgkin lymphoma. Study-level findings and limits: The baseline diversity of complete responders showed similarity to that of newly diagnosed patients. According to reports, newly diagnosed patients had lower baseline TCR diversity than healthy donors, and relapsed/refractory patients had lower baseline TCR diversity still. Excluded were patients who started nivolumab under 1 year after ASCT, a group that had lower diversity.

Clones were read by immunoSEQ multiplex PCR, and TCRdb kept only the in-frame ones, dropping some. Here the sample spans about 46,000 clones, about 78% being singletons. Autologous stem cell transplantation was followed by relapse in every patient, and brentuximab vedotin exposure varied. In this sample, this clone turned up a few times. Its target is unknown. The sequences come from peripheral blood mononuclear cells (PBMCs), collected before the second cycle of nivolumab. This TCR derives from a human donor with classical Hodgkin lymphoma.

CDR3 region: CASSDPSRGNTEAFF. The CDR3, as DNA: TGTGCCAGCAGTGACCCCTCAAGGGGGAACACTGAAGCTTTCTTT. The rearrangement uses TRBV25-1 and TRBJ1-1, with TRBD1 as a possible D gene (5 bases). This CDR3 region has 15 residues. Trimming took 3 bases from V and 1 from J, leaving 12 bases between them. The germline V gene encodes CDR1 MGHDK and CDR2 SYGVNS.